The present entry profiles one TCR beta chain with its context. An end of the junction does not agree with germline; a read error may underlie this. The source of the sample is a study of blood T cell repertoires in COVID-19. The wider study: Donors in the United States, Italy and Spain gave samples during acute or convalescent COVID-19. Nucleic acid was either cDNA or gDNA, and it came from T cells, B-cell-depleted T cells, or PBMCs.

The CDR3 length is 13 residues. CDR1 is MDHEN and CDR2 is SYDVKM in the germline V gene. Source study methods: Amplification from reference gene primers served as the basis for estimated nucleated cell counts. Generated by immunoSEQ multiplex PCR, the TCRdb table keeps only in-frame clones and is missing some. That table is the source of V, J and clone size, and D and trimming were worked out from the DNA. The sample shows 370,000 or so clones, more than 65% of them seen only once. The sequence was obtained from a human donor with acute or convalescent COVID-19. The donor label of this sample is uncertain. V usage is TRBV28 and J usage is TRBJ1-2; TRBD1 agrees at 8 bases. Sequencing was done on a sample of peripheral blood. The CDR3 sequence is CGTGPTGDYGYTF. As DNA, the CDR3 is TGCGGGACAGGACCTACGGGGGACTATGGCTACACCTTC.